What follows describes a single TCR beta chain. Antigen specificity is unknown. The data derive from a study of identical twins. Regarding the study as a whole: Twin pairs had excess sharing that was weaker in beta out-of-frame sequences. The more abundant beta clonotypes in cord blood had fewer insertions, and memory repertoires did not show this. One should note that invariant MAIT and iNKT cells could partly confound zero-insertion analyses.

cDNA molecules carried unique molecular identifiers, and template switching added a universal primer site. TCRdb re-analysed the 5' RACE reads in MiXCR, keeping a single row per CDR3 protein. The sample gives some 1,600,000 distinct CDR3 sequences, roughly 35% of which show up once; about 0.27% is in the top ten. The V end was cut by 8 bases, the J end by 7 bases, with 24 bases between. The CDR3 runs 15 residues. Looked up from germline, CDR1 is DFQATT and CDR2 is SNEGSKA (reference sequence). Sequenced: cord blood. The V and J genes are TRBV20-1 and TRBJ2-1; D is ambiguous. The sequence came from a newborn girl in good health. CDR3 sequence: CSLLMTQWVRNEQFF. CDR3 in DNA: TGCAGTTTGCTTATGACGCAGTGGGTTCGGAATGAGCAGTTCTTC.